Here is one T cell receptor beta chain with its context. The antigen is unknown. These data come from a study of T cell repertoires in cytomegalovirus infection. Turning to the study itself: CMV infection together with matching HLA type was indicated by public TCR beta signatures.

TCRdb fed the reads into MiXCR, producing one record per CDR3 protein. The sample lists about 310,000 distinct CDR3 sequences, 15% to 20% occurring once. The V gene end was trimmed by 2 bases and the J gene end by 5 bases; junction bases not matched to a gene: 2. This CDR3 is built from 14 residues. The germline V gene has CDR1 SNHLY and CDR2 FYNNEI. Study results and caveats: The study found HLA-C-restricted CMV-specific TCR beta clonotypes dominating the ex vivo response. Cumulative frequency (of public TCR beta family members) identified carriers of CMV plus the relevant HLA.

The sample taken for sequencing was PBMCs. The chain employs TRBV2 and TRBJ2-5, with 10 bases that match TRBD2. This sequence originates from a human donor in good health (CMV status not recorded). Some clones in this sample may be carry-over from other donors' samples. CDR3 DNA sequence: TGTGCCAGCAGTGAACTAGCGGGGGTGGAGACCCAGTACTTC. It specifies CASSELAGVETQYF.